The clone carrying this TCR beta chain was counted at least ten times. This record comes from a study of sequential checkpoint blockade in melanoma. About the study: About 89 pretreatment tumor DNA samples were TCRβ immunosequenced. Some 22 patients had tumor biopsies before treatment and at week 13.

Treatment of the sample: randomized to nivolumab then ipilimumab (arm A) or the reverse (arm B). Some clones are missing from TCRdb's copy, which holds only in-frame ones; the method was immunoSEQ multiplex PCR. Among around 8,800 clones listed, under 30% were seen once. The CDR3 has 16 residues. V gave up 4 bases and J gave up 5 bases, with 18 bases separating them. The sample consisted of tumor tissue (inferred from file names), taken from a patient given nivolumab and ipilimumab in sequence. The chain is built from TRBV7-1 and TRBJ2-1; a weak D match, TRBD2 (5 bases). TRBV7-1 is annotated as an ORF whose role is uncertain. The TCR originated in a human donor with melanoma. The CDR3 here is CASSLASMTGHNEQFF. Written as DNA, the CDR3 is TGTGCCAGCAGCTTAGCGTCCATGACTGGTCACAATGAGCAGTTCTTC.